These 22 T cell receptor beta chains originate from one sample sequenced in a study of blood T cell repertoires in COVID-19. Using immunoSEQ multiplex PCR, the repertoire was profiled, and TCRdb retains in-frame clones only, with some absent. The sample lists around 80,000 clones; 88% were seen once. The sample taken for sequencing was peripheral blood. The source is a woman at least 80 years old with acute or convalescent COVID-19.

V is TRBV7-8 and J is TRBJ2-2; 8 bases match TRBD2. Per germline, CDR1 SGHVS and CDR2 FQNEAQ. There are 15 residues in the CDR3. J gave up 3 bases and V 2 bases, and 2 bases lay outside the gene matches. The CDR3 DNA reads TGTGCCAGCAGCTTACGGGAGGGGGACACCGGGGAGCTGTTTTTT. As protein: CASSLREGDTGELFF.

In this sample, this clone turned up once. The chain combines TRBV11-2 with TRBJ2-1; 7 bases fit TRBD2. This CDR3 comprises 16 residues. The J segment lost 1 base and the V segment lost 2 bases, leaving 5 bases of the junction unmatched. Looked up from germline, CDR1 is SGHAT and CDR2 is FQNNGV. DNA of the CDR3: TGTGCCAGCAGCTTAACCCTAGCGGATTCCTACAATGAGCAGTTCTTC. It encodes CASSLTLADSYNEQFF.

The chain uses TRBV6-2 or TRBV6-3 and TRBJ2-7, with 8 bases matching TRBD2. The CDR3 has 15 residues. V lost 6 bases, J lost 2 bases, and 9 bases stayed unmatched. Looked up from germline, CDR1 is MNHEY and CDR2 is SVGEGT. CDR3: CASSPGGARTYEQYF. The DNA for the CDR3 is TGTGCCAGCAGCCCCGGGGGGGCGCGGACCTACGAGCAGTACTTC.

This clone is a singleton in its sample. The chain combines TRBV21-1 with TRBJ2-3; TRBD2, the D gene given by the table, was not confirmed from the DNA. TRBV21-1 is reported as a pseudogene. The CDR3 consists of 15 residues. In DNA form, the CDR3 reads TGTGCCAGCAGCACCCGAGCGGTGAGCACAGATACGCAGTATTTT. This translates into CASSTRAVSTDTQYF.

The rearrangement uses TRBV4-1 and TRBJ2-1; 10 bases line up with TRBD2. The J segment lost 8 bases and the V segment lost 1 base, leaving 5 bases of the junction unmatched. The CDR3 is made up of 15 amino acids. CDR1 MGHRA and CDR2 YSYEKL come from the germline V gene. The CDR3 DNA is TGCGCCAGCAGCCAAGCCCTAGCGGGAGCTTATGAGCAGTTCTTC. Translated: CASSQALAGAYEQFF.

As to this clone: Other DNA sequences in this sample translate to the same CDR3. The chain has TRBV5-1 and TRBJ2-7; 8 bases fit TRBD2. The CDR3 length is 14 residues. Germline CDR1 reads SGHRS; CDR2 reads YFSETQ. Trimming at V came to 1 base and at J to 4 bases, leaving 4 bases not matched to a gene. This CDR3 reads CASSLTGGPYEQYF. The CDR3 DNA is TGCGCCAGCAGCTTGACGGGAGGGCCTTACGAGCAGTACTTC.

The CDR3 sequence is CASSPGTGAADTQYF. CDR3 DNA sequence: TGTGCCAGCAGCCCCGGGACAGGGGCTGCAGATACGCAGTATTTT. V is TRBV5-4 and J is TRBJ2-3; 10 nucleotides match TRBD1. This CDR3 region has 15 residues. CDR1 and CDR2 from the germline V gene are SGHNT and YYREEE (reference sequence). J gave up 4 bases and V 4 bases, and 6 bases lay outside the gene matches.

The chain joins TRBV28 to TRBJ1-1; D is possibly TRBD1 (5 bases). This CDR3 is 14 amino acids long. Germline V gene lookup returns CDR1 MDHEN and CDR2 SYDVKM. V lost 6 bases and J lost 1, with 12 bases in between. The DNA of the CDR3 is TGTGCCAGCAGCCGTCCGGGGGGGAACACTGAAGCTTTCTTT. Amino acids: CASSRPGGNTEAFF.

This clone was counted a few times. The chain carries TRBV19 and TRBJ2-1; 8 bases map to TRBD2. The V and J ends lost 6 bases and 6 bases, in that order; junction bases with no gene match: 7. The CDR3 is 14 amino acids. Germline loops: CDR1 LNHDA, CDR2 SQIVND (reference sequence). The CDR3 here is CASSPQRESNEQFF. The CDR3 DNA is TGTGCCAGTAGCCCCCAGCGGGAGTCCAATGAGCAGTTCTTC.

The DNA for the CDR3 is TGTGCCAGCAGTGCTCGCGGGGGGTCGTTCGGCTACACCTTC. Its protein is CASSARGGSFGYTF. The chain carries TRBV3-1 (or the pseudogene TRBV3-2) and TRBJ1-2; the D gene is possibly TRBD1 (5 bases). This CDR3 comprises 14 residues. V dropped 6 bases and J dropped 8 bases, with 19 bases sitting between them. Germline V gives CDR1 LGHDT, CDR2 YNNKEL (reference sequence).

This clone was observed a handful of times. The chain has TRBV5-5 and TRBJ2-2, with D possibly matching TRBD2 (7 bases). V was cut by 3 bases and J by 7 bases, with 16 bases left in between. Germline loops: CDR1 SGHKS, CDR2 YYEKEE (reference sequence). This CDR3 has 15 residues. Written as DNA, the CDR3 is TGTGCCAGCAGCTCCCGGGGGGCCTTAGTCGGGGAGCTGTTTTTT. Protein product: CASSSRGALVGELFF.

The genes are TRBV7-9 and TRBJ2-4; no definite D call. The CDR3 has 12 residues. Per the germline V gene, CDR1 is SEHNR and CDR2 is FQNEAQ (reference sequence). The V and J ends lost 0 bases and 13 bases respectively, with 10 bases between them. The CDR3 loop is CASSLAEVGQYF. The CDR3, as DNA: TGTGCCAGCAGCTTAGCCGAAGTTGGCCAGTACTTC.

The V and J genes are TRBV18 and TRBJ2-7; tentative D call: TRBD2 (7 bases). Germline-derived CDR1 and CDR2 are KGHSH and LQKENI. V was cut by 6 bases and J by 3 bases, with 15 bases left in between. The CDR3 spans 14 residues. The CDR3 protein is CASSRGASGYEQYF. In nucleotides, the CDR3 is TGTGCCAGCTCCCGGGGGGCTAGCGGCTACGAGCAGTACTTC.

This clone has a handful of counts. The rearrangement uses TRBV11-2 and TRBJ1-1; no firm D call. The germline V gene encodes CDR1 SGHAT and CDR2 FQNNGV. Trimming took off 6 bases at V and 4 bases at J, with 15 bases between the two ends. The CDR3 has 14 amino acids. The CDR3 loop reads CASRLTTGPTEAFF. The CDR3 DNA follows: TGTGCCAGCAGACTCACGACTGGTCCCACTGAAGCTTTCTTT.

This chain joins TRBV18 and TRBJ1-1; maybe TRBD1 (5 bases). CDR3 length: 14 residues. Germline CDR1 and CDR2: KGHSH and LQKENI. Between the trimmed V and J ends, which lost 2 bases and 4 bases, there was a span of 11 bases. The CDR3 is CASSPSLGATEAFF. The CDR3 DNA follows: TGTGCCAGCTCACCATCGTTAGGGGCCACTGAAGCTTTCTTT. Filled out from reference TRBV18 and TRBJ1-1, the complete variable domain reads NAGVMQNPRHLVRRRGQEARLRCSPMKGHSHVYWYRQLPEEGLKFMVYLQKENIIDESGMPKERFSAEFPKEGPSILRIQQVVRGDSAAYFCASSPSLGATEAFFGQGTRLTVV.

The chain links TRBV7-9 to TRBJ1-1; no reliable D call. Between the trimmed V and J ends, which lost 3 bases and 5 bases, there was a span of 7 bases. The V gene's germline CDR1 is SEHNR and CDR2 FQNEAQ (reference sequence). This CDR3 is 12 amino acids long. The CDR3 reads CASSFQATEAFF. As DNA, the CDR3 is TGTGCCAGCAGCTTCCAGGCGACTGAAGCTTTCTTT.

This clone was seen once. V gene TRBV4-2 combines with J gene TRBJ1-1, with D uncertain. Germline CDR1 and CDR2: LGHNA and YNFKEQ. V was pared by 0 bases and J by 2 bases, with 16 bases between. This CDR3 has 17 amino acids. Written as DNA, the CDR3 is TGTGCCAGCAGCCAAGATCCCCGTTCGAGAACCAACACTGAAGCTTTCTTT. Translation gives CASSQDPRSRTNTEAFF.

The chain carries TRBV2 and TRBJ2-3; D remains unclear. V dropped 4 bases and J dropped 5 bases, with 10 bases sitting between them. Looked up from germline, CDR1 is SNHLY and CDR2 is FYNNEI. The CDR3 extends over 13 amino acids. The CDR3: CASSARRGDTQYF. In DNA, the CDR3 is TGTGCCAGCAGTGCGCGGAGAGGAGATACGCAGTATTTT.

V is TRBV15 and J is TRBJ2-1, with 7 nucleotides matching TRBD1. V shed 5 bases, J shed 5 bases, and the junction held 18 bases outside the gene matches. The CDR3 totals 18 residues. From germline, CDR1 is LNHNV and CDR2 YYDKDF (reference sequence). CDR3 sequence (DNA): TGTGCCACCAGCTCAGACAGACAGGGCCAAATAGAAAACAATGAGCAGTTCTTC. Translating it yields CATSSDRQGQIENNEQFF.

The CDR3 is CASSPGLAGARDTQYF. As DNA, the CDR3 is TGTGCCAGCAGTCCGGGACTAGCGGGAGCTCGAGATACGCAGTATTTT. This rearrangement joins TRBV2 to TRBJ2-3, with 14 positions matching TRBD2. The V segment lost 5 bases and the J segment 5 bases; nucleotides outside the gene matches: 6. The CDR3 is made up of 16 amino acids. The germline V gene encodes CDR1 SNHLY and CDR2 FYNNEI.

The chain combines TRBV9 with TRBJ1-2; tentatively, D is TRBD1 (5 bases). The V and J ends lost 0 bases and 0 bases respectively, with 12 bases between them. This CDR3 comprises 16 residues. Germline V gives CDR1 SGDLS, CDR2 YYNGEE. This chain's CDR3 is CASSVAPRVANYGYTF. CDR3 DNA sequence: TGTGCCAGCAGCGTAGCACCCAGGGTAGCTAACTATGGCTACACCTTC.

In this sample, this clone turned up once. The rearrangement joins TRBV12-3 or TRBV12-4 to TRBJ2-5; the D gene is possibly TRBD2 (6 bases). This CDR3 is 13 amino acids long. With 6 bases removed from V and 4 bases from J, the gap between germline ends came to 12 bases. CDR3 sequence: CASRRGIGETQYF. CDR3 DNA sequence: TGTGCCAGCAGGCGCGGGATTGGAGAGACCCAGTACTTC.